The 16 T cell receptor beta chains reported below all come from one sample, sequenced in a study of beta chain features in type 1 diabetes. The study reverse transcribed the entire isolated RNA, so it sequenced expressed TCRB transcripts. The data were produced by immunoSEQ multiplex PCR, yet TCRdb's version contains in-frame clones alone and is incomplete. The sample records a few hundred thousand clones, about 32% being singletons. The sequencing input was naive CD4+ T cells from blood. These receptors all come from a man aged 18-30 years in good health.

This rearrangement joins TRBV7-2 to TRBJ2-7; 9 bases line up with TRBD1. CDR1 and CDR2 from the germline V gene are SGHTA and FQGNSA. V trimming: 0 bases; J trimming: 2 bases; junction bases outside the gene matches: 8. CDR3 length: 17 residues. CDR3 protein: CASSLAAAGQGPYEQYF. The CDR3 bases are TGTGCCAGCAGCTTAGCGGCTGCGGGACAGGGTCCCTACGAGCAGTACTTC.

The chain links TRBV13 to TRBJ2-1; D is possibly TRBD2 (6 bases). Between the trimmed V and J ends, which lost 1 base and 0 bases, there was a span of 16 bases. The CDR3 has 18 amino acids. Germline lookup yields CDR1 PRHDT and CDR2 FYEKMQ (reference sequence). The CDR3 spells CASSLVRGGPISYNEQFF. The CDR3 coding sequence is TGTGCCAGCAGCTTAGTGCGAGGAGGGCCCATCTCCTACAATGAGCAGTTCTTC.

This clone showed up just a few times. The chain recombines TRBV29-1 with TRBJ2-7, with D possibly being TRBD1 (5 bases). V was cut by 6 bases and J by 6 bases, with 18 bases left in between. Germline-derived CDR1 and CDR2 are SQVTM and ANQGSEA. CDR3 length equals 13 residues. The CDR3 DNA reads TGCAGCGTCGGAATCCGCCTAGGGGCCGAGCAGTACTTC. It translates to CSVGIRLGAEQYF.

The J gene is TRBJ2-1, the V gene TRBV2; TRBD1 aligns across 9 bases. The CDR3 extends over 13 amino acids. Trimming cost V 8 bases and J 6 bases; bases outside gene matches: 5. Germline V CDR1 and CDR2: SNHLY, FYNNEI. CDR3 nucleotides: TGTGCCAGCGGCCAGGACAGGGGCAATGAGCAGTTCTTC. Translated, it gives CASGQDRGNEQFF. The whole variable domain, remainder taken from reference TRBV2 and TRBJ2-1, is EPEVTQTPSHQVTQMGQEVILRCVPISNHLYFYWYRQILGQKVEFLVSFYNNEISEKSEIFDDQFSVERPDGSNFTLKIRSTKLEDSAMYFCASGQDRGNEQFFGPGTRLTVL.

The chain employs TRBV18 and TRBJ2-2; D may be TRBD1 (5 bases). V was pared by 6 bases and J by 0 bases, with 11 bases between. Germline CDR1 reads KGHSH; CDR2 reads LQKENI. CDR3 length: 15 amino acids. Here the CDR3 reads CASSPRQPNTGELFF. CDR3 coding DNA: TGTGCCAGCTCCCCGAGACAGCCGAACACCGGGGAGCTGTTTTTT.

This clone was found once. The V gene is TRBV7-2, the J gene TRBJ2-7; TRBD2 agrees at 7 bases. CDR1 is SGHTA, CDR2 FQGNSA, per germline. The CDR3 contains 15 residues. With V trimmed by 4 bases and J by 7 bases, 13 bases remained unmatched. CDR3 sequence (DNA): TGTGCCAGCAGCTCCGACAGCGGGAAGGTGGGAGAGCAGTACTTC. Translating gives CASSSDSGKVGEQYF. The variable domain in full, with the rest retrieved from reference TRBV7-2 and TRBJ2-7, is GAGVSQSPSNKVTEKGKDVELRCDPISGHTALYWYRQSLGQGLEFLIYFQGNSAPDKSGLPSDRFSAERTGGSVSTLTIQRTQQEDSAVYLCASSSDSGKVGEQYFGPGTRLTVT.

Concerning this clone itself: The sample contains more than one DNA sequence encoding this CDR3. V is TRBV29-1 and J is TRBJ2-5, with D possibly TRBD1 on 6 matching bases. V gave up 7 bases and J gave up 4 bases, with 13 bases separating them. Germline CDR1 and CDR2: SQVTM and ANQGSEA. The CDR3 runs 12 residues. CDR3 sequence: CSGNRAGETQYF. The CDR3 DNA reads as TGCAGCGGGAACAGGGCCGGAGAGACCCAGTACTTC.

The chain is built from TRBV5-4 and TRBJ2-7, with a possible D match to TRBD2 (5 bases). The CDR3 spans 13 residues. Trimming removed 0 bases at V and 3 bases at J, with 7 bases between. Germline loops: CDR1 SGHNT, CDR2 YYREEE (reference sequence). CDR3: CASSLEAGYEQYF. CDR3 nucleotide sequence: TGTGCCAGCAGCTTGGAGGCGGGCTACGAGCAGTACTTC.

The chain recombines TRBV30 with TRBJ1-1; 10 bases are a match to TRBD1. This CDR3 has 15 residues. After removal of 0 bases from V and 4 bases from J, the junction contained 5 bases not matched to a gene. CDR1 GTSNPN and CDR2 SVGIG come from the germline V gene (reference sequence). CDR3 region: CAWSVLGQGFTEAFF. DNA of the CDR3: TGTGCCTGGAGTGTACTGGGACAGGGGTTCACTGAAGCTTTCTTT.

Points on this clone: In the same sample, other DNA sequences code for this CDR3. V usage is TRBV30 and J usage is TRBJ1-5; D gene uncertain. Trimming pared 0 bases from V and 0 bases from J, leaving 6 bases between. CDR1 is GTSNPN and CDR2 is SVGIG in the germline V gene (reference sequence). The CDR3 has 14 residues. This CDR3 is CAWSVGDSNQPQHF. In DNA form, the CDR3 reads TGTGCCTGGAGTGTTGGGGATAGCAATCAGCCCCAGCATTTT.

This clone was counted only a few times. The sample has other DNA sequences that encode this CDR3 too. J is TRBJ2-3 and V is TRBV29-1, with a weak D call TRBD1 (6 bases). The CDR3 runs 13 residues. CDR1 SQVTM and CDR2 ANQGSEA come from the germline V gene. V lost 7 bases, J lost 2 bases, and 13 bases lay in between. This CDR3 is CSAARTDTDTQYF. CDR3 nucleotides: TGCAGCGCCGCGCGGACAGACACAGATACGCAGTATTTT.

The gene calls are TRBV30 and TRBJ1-4; D not certain. The CDR3 has 12 residues. The V gene's germline CDR1 is GTSNPN and CDR2 SVGIG (reference sequence). Trimming pared 3 bases from V and 5 bases from J, leaving 7 bases between. CDR3 region: CAWRQNNEKLFF. The CDR3 DNA is TGTGCCTGGAGGCAGAACAATGAAAAACTGTTTTTT.

The rearrangement uses TRBV7-2 and TRBJ2-1, with TRBD2 matching 8 bases. Unmatched junction bases numbered 1, after V lost 3 bases and J lost 0 bases. The CDR3 has 15 residues. Germline V CDR1 and CDR2: SGHTA, FQGNSA. The CDR3 DNA follows: TGTGCCAGCAGCTTCCTAGCGGGCTCCTACAATGAGCAGTTCTTC. It encodes CASSFLAGSYNEQFF.

The rearrangement uses TRBV7-2 and TRBJ2-1; D perhaps matches TRBD1 (6 bases). Germline-derived CDR1 and CDR2 are SGHTA and FQGNSA. This CDR3 has 13 amino acids. V lost 5 bases and J lost 9, with 14 bases in between. The CDR3 bases are TGTGCCAGCAGCCCCACAGGGTTTCGTGAGCAGTTCTTC. Residues: CASSPTGFREQFF. The whole variable domain, remainder taken from reference TRBV7-2 and TRBJ2-1, is GAGVSQSPSNKVTEKGKDVELRCDPISGHTALYWYRQSLGQGLEFLIYFQGNSAPDKSGLPSDRFSAERTGGSVSTLTIQRTQQEDSAVYLCASSPTGFREQFFGPGTRLTVL.

The rearrangement links TRBV11-2 to TRBJ1-2, with D possibly matching TRBD1 (5 bases). V lost 5 bases to trimming and J lost 8 bases, with 12 bases between them. CDR1 is SGHAT and CDR2 is FQNNGV in the germline V gene. The CDR3 runs to 12 residues. The CDR3 DNA reads as TGTGCCAGCAGCATCCCCCAGGGCGGCTACACCTTC. This gives the protein CASSIPQGGYTF. The whole variable domain, filled in from reference TRBV11-2 and TRBJ1-2, reads EAGVAQSPRYKIIEKRQSVAFWCNPISGHATLYWYQQILGQGPKLLIQFQNNGVVDDSQLPKDRFSAERLKGVDSTLKIQPAKLEDSAVYLCASSIPQGGYTFGSGTRLTVV.

This clone was picked up a small number of times. This chain joins TRBV27 and TRBJ2-1; D is uncertain. The germline V and J ends were trimmed by 3 bases and 0 bases, with 15 bases remaining between them. The CDR3 length is 17 residues. CDR1 and CDR2 from the germline V gene are MNHEY and SMNVEV (reference sequence). As DNA, the CDR3 is TGTGCCAGCAGTTTGTCTAACTATTTCGGCTCCTACAATGAGCAGTTCTTC. Its protein product is CASSLSNYFGSYNEQFF.